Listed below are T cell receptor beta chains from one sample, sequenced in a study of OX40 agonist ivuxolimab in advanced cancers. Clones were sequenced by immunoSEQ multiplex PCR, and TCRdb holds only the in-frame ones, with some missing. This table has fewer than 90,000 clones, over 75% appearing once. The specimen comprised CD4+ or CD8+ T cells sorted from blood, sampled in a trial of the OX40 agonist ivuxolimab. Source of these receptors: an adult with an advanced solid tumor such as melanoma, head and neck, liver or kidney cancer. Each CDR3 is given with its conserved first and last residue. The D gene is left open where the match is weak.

CDR3 protein: CASSYPGPGEQFF
D gene: NA
V gene: TRBV4-1

CDR3 protein: CASTHLDRATGELFF
D gene: TRBD1
V gene: TRBV11-2

CDR3 protein: CASSFQLGAENTEAFF
D gene: NA
V gene: TRBV5-1

CDR3 protein: CASQPGNRMNTEAFF
D gene: NA
V gene: TRBV27

CDR3 protein: CASSQERGIGYTF
D gene: NA
V gene: TRBV4-2

CDR3 protein: CASGLGGDRGYGYTF
D gene: TRBD1
V gene: TRBV12-5

CDR3 protein: CASSPRPESNTDTQYF
D gene: NA
V gene: TRBV7-9

CDR3 protein: CASSPGGGGSIQQYF
D gene: NA
V gene: TRBV9

CDR3 protein: CASSLDSRAAGARSSYEQYF
D gene: TRBD2
V gene: TRBV11-3

CDR3 protein: CASRPRSAYGYTF
D gene: NA
V gene: TRBV6-5

CDR3 protein: CASSAGTGYGEQYF
D gene: TRBD1
V gene: TRBV9

CDR3 protein: CASSVGEIAKNIQYF
D gene: NA
V gene: TRBV9

CDR3 protein: CASSLVGGVTADTQYF
D gene: TRBD2
V gene: TRBV7-2

CDR3 protein: CASSRQGSPYEQYF
D gene: TRBD1
V gene: TRBV6-5

CDR3 protein: CASSLDADSRGYTF
D gene: NA
V gene: TRBV7-9

CDR3 protein: CASTKPGANVLTF
D gene: NA
V gene: TRBV5-1

CDR3 protein: CATSRDRQTATNEKLFF
D gene: NA
V gene: TRBV15

CDR3 protein: CASSGIINEQFF
D gene: NA
V gene: TRBV9

CDR3 protein: CASSLMTRGSSSYEQYF
D gene: NA
V gene: TRBV27

CDR3 protein: CASSLRQVQETQYF
D gene: NA
V gene: TRBV7-2

CDR3 protein: CASSRLPGLVLNTGELFF
D gene: TRBD2
V gene: TRBV4-1

CDR3 protein: CASSRGTRTDEQFF
D gene: TRBD2
V gene: TRBV2

CDR3 protein: CASSYSGTRPEQYF
D gene: TRBD2
V gene: TRBV6-6

CDR3 protein: CASKTVKGLGHTEAFF
D gene: NA
V gene: TRBV2

CDR3 protein: CASSLEGWEGTEAFF
D gene: NA
V gene: TRBV11-3

CDR3 protein: CASTHPDRATGELFF
D gene: TRBD1
V gene: TRBV5-1

CDR3 protein: CASSFYRGVNTEAFF
D gene: TRBD1
V gene: TRBV14

CDR3 protein: CASSNGGDTAVQPQHF
D gene: NA
V gene: TRBV19

CDR3 protein: CAYTKGLAPYEQYF
D gene: TRBD2
V gene: TRBV30

CDR3 protein: CASSQGSVVGELFF
D gene: NA
V gene: TRBV4-3

CDR3 protein: CASSQGLAAGELFF
D gene: NA
V gene: TRBV7-3

CDR3 protein: CASSLGQLAGPLEAQYF
D gene: TRBD2
V gene: TRBV7-9

CDR3 protein: CASSRQWGGRGTGELFF
D gene: NA
V gene: TRBV14

CDR3 protein: CASSLVGQGNGYTF
D gene: TRBD1
V gene: TRBV28

CDR3 protein: CASSQAPAGGTEAFF
D gene: NA
V gene: TRBV4-3

CDR3 protein: CASSEKPGQGNYGYTF
D gene: TRBD1
V gene: TRBV6-1

CDR3 protein: CASSLSGVEKLFF
D gene: NA
V gene: TRBV28

CDR3 protein: CASSSGQGRAGANVLTF
D gene: TRBD1
V gene: TRBV5-4

CDR3 protein: CASNPGQGTNQPQHF
D gene: TRBD1
V gene: TRBV2

CDR3 protein: CASSDRYEQYF
D gene: NA
V gene: TRBV25-1

CDR3 protein: CASSGLAGGTDTQYF
D gene: TRBD2
V gene: TRBV6-4

CDR3 protein: CASSLGTIETQYF
D gene: NA
V gene: TRBV7-9

CDR3 protein: CASSLEGQVRAFF
D gene: TRBD1
V gene: TRBV11-2

CDR3 protein: CASSPGGSGANVLTF
D gene: NA
V gene: TRBV11-3

CDR3 protein: CASTPVGRVKETQYF
D gene: NA
V gene: TRBV7-9

CDR3 protein: CASSLSGDRSGNTIYF
D gene: NA
V gene: TRBV7-6

CDR3 protein: CASSLYRLAGSSTDTQYF
D gene: TRBD2
V gene: TRBV19

CDR3 protein: CASSPSPAQLDQYF
D gene: NA
V gene: TRBV7-7

CDR3 protein: CASFLTGGDLSNQPQHF
D gene: TRBD1
V gene: TRBV19

CDR3 protein: CASSLVVGQTQYF
D gene: NA
V gene: TRBV5-6

CDR3 protein: CASSLVWRDGGANVLTF
D gene: NA
V gene: TRBV11-3